The rows below give T cell receptor beta chains drawn from one sample of a study of human CD8 memory T cell subsets. TCRdb reprocessed the 5' RACE reads, with one entry per CDR3 protein and no DNA. This sample's clone table lists thousands of distinct CDR3 sequences. Sequences were obtained from CD8+ T cells from PBMCs. These receptors all come from a human donor in good health. Both conserved end residues are part of each CDR3. Size values are once, few and many counts, or a class for expanded clones, and some rows have none.

J | size | V | length | CDR3
TRBJ2-5 | NA | TRBV20-1 | 13 | CSARLEGLETQYF
TRBJ2-1 | NA | TRBV18 | 18 | CASSVTGTSGSTYNEQFF
TRBJ2-1 | NA | TRBV19 | 13 | CASSIDSHNEQFF
TRBJ1-1 | medium-sized | TRBV27 | 17 | CASSLVVGRAMNTEAFF
TRBJ2-3 | NA | TRBV20-1 | 18 | CSARDLWEPTIITDTQYF
TRBJ1-1 | NA | TRBV7-8 | 14 | CASNPTGGNTEAFF
TRBJ2-7 | NA | TRBV27 | 14 | CASSLRSSGHEQYF
TRBJ2-5 | NA | TRBV6-6 | 15 | CASSYFGAGAETQYF
TRBJ2-7 | large | TRBV29-1 | 13 | CSVETGSPYEQYF
TRBJ2-1 | NA | TRBV4-3 | 16 | CASSQDSQGAWDEQFF
TRBJ1-5 | medium-sized | TRBV28 | 15 | CASSLGQGYRQPQHF
TRBJ2-7 | NA | TRBV6-6 | 14 | CASADRGVTYEQYF
TRBJ2-7 | large | TRBV5-1 | 14 | CASSLTEAVYEQYF
TRBJ2-7 | NA | TRBV4-3 | 15 | CASSQDRGTGDEQYF
TRBJ1-1 | NA | TRBV5-5 | 18 | CASSLDGGRTFRDTEAFF
TRBJ1-4 | NA | TRBV30 | 14 | CAWVPWGGGEKLFF
TRBJ1-1 | NA | TRBV3-1 | 16 | CASSQSPRGVNTEAFF
TRBJ1-1 | medium-sized | TRBV7-2 | 12 | CASVRGNTEAFF
TRBJ1-2 | medium-sized | TRBV29-1 | 14 | CSVWGTGTPYGYTF
TRBJ1-5 | medium-sized | TRBV20-1 | 12 | CSARDLVQPQHF
TRBJ1-5 | NA | TRBV7-9 | 14 | CASSLGRGDQPQHF
TRBJ1-1 | NA | TRBV4-3 | 20 | CASSQDRPGQGTLGDTEAFF
TRBJ1-4 | medium-sized | TRBV7-9 | 14 | CASSQQLSNEKLFF
TRBJ2-7 | NA | TRBV27 | 13 | CASSTRQSDEQYF
TRBJ2-1 | NA | TRBV4-1 | 13 | CASSQSFYNEQFF
TRBJ2-5 | NA | TRBV7-6 | 17 | CASSGPEQGGDEGTQYF
TRBJ1-2 | NA | TRBV4-1 | 16 | CASSGRTGGNRYGYTF
TRBJ2-3 | NA | TRBV7-2 | 14 | CASTLAGGTDTQYF
TRBJ2-2 | medium-sized | TRBV4-1 | 15 | CASSPLAEWTGELFF
TRBJ2-7 | NA | TRBV29-1 | 12 | CSVWDSTYEQYF
TRBJ2-7 | NA | TRBV28 | 12 | CASHDGHYEQYF
TRBJ2-7 | NA | TRBV9 | 16 | CASSVGLAGAIHEQYF
TRBJ2-7 | NA | TRBV27 | 13 | CASSLGNSYEQYF
TRBJ2-7 | NA | TRBV2 | 11 | CASSYSYEQYF
TRBJ2-1 | NA | TRBV7-3 | 13 | CASSFQGGNEQFF
TRBJ2-7 | NA | TRBV7-2 | 15 | CASSSTEGRSYEQYF
TRBJ2-7 | NA | TRBV10-3 | 15 | CAISESNGYSYEQYF
TRBJ1-1 | NA | TRBV19 | 15 | CATLTLFQEDTEAFF
TRBJ2-7 | medium-sized | TRBV7-2 | 14 | CASSLAEEGTEQYF
TRBJ2-7 | NA | TRBV14 | 13 | CASSQDPGHEQYF
TRBJ1-6 | NA | TRBV28 | 13 | CASSLSGNSPLHF
TRBJ2-3 | medium-sized | TRBV20-1 | 14 | CSAREEVWPDTQYF
TRBJ2-7 | NA | TRBV7-8 | 16 | CASSLLSGQGAYEQYF
TRBJ1-4 | NA | TRBV28 | 13 | CASRDSGNEKLFF
TRBJ2-7 | NA | TRBV5-1 | 15 | CASRTSSAVSYEQYF
TRBJ2-3 | NA | TRBV14 | 15 | CASSQDLAPSGTQYF
TRBJ1-1 | NA | TRBV2 | 11 | CASKVGLEAFF
TRBJ2-1 | NA | TRBV5-5 | 15 | CASSLLAGAYNEQFF
TRBJ1-1 | NA | TRBV27 | 13 | CASQTGMNTEAFF